One sample yielded the 8 T cell receptor beta chains listed below, sequenced in a study of T-cell reconstitution after alpha-beta-depleted transplantation in children (dated by TCRdb to 2016 to 2017). The meaning of the sample's treatment or condition label: allogeneic hematopoietic cell transplantation with graft depleted of TCRalphabeta T cells and CD19 B cells. Library construction relied on PCR. The run used an Illumina HiSeq 2500. To normalize quantification of the TCRbeta repertoire, the TCR libraries were built with molecular barcoding that relied on unique molecular identifiers. TCRdb trimmed public reads at Q25 via fastp, called clones via MiXCR and kept in-frame beta chains. Merged by CDR3 protein, the rows form single entries marked with the most common genes and DNA. In this sample the table shows 300,000 or so distinct CDR3 sequences, approximately 23% of which occur a single time. The leading ten clones occupy approximately 10% of the sample.

The material was PBMCs, mostly from graft donor cells, obtained 180 days after TCRalphabeta/CD19-depleted stem cell transplant. These receptors were taken from a male patient aged 5 to 17 who had a stem cell transplant for acute lymphoblastic leukemia, so the T cells may come from the graft donor.

The genes are TRBV2 and TRBJ1-5; D gene ambiguous. Germline V gene lookup returns CDR1 SNHLY and CDR2 FYNNEI. Trimming removed 5 bases from V and 0 bases from J, with 11 bases in between. The CDR3 extends over 15 amino acids. The CDR3 protein is CASSTGPISNQPQHF. CDR3 bases: TGTGCCAGCAGTACCGGGCCCATTAGCAATCAGCCCCAGCATTTT. Drawing the rest from reference TRBV2 and TRBJ1-5, the complete variable domain is EPEVTQTPSHQVTQMGQEVILRCVPISNHLYFYWYRQILGQKVEFLVSFYNNEISEKSEIFDDQFSVERPDGSNFTLKIRSTKLEDSAMYFCASSTGPISNQPQHFGDGTRLSIL.

This clonotype was counted between two and nine times. The chain links TRBV5-1 to TRBJ2-3; no firm D call. The germline gives CDR1 SGHRS, CDR2 YFSETQ. The CDR3 has 17 residues. V lost 0 bases, J lost 2 bases, and 16 bases lay in between. The CDR3 nucleotides read TGCGCCAGCAGCTTGGACCCCCATCGGCGGCACACAGATACGCAGTATTTT. Residues: CASSLDPHRRHTDTQYF.

The gene calls are TRBV20-1 and TRBJ2-7, with 12 bases lining up with TRBD2. Trimming cost V 1 base and J 2 bases; bases outside gene matches: 3. The CDR3 spans 15 residues. Per the germline V gene, CDR1 is DFQATT and CDR2 is SNEGSKA (reference sequence). The CDR3 sequence: CSARVRLAGAYEQYF. The CDR3 nucleotides are TGCAGTGCTAGAGTGAGACTAGCGGGAGCCTACGAGCAGTACTTC.

This clonotype has only a few counts. The chain links TRBV11-1 to TRBJ1-5; possibly TRBD1 for D (5 bases). V was cut by 3 bases and J by 0 bases, with 18 bases left in between. The germline V gene has CDR1 SGHAT and CDR2 FQDESV (reference sequence). There are 18 residues in the CDR3. In DNA, the CDR3 is TGTGCCAGCAGCTTGGATAGCCACGGGACGGCTAGCAATCAGCCCCAGCATTTT. Its translation is CASSLDSHGTASNQPQHF. The whole variable domain, filled in from reference TRBV11-1 and TRBJ1-5, reads EAEVAQSPRYKITEKSQAVAFWCDPISGHATLYWYRQILGQGPELLVQFQDESVVDDSQLPKDRFSAERLKGVDSTLKIQPAELGDSAMYLCASSLDSHGTASNQPQHFGDGTRLSIL.

This clonotype was detected a few times. V usage is TRBV5-6 and J usage is TRBJ2-3, with 11 bases lining up with TRBD2. The V and J ends lost 4 bases and 1 base, in that order; junction bases with no gene match: 2. Germline V gene lookup returns CDR1 SGHDT and CDR2 YYEEEE. The CDR3 covers 15 residues. As DNA, the CDR3 is TGTGCCAGCAGCGAGGGACTAGCGGGCACAGATACGCAGTATTTT. Translating it yields CASSEGLAGTDTQYF.

This clonotype was counted a few times. The V and J genes are TRBV6-1 and TRBJ2-5; D is perhaps TRBD2 (6 bases). The V gene lost 11 bases and the J gene lost 3 bases, with 16 bases spanning the gap. The CDR3 spans 13 residues. Germline CDR1 reads MNHNS; CDR2 reads SASEGT. The chain's CDR3 is CARARRGKETQYF. The CDR3 nucleotides read TGTGCCCGCGCGCGGAGGGGAAAAGAGACCCAGTACTTC.

This sequence joins TRBV5-6 and TRBJ2-1; 10 bases are a match to TRBD1. Unmatched junction bases numbered 3, after V lost 0 bases and J lost 6 bases. The CDR3 consists of 15 residues. Looked up from germline, CDR1 is SGHDT and CDR2 is YYEEEE. CDR3 protein: CASSLAGTGVNEQFF. CDR3 nucleotides: TGTGCCAGCAGCTTGGCTGGGACAGGGGTCAATGAGCAGTTCTTC.

This chain links TRBV7-7 with TRBJ2-5, with a weak D call TRBD2 (5 bases). The CDR3 consists of 14 residues. Germline values: CDR1 SSHAT, CDR2 FNYEAQ (reference sequence). V lost 6 bases to trimming and J lost 3 bases, with 14 bases between them. This CDR3 reads CASSLRESEETQYF. CDR3 DNA: TGTGCCAGCAGTTTGAGGGAATCCGAAGAGACCCAGTACTTC.